This T cell receptor beta chain comes out of a study of blood T cell repertoires in COVID-19 (dated by TCRdb to about 2020). A note on the overall study: Samples from collaborators originated in the United States, Italy and Spain and spanned both the acute and convalescent phases of COVID-19. The repertoires were made available in a free public database intended to serve as a resource for research on the immune response to SARS-CoV-2. Nearly every sample came with metadata listing a de-identified subject ID, COVID-19 status, age in years and sex. Where HLA class I and class II types were available, the types were taken from metadata supplied by the sample provider, not from assay-based typing. Subjects who had been exposed to COVID-19, were actively infected with it, or had recovered from it provided the deeply sampled blood TCRbeta repertoires that made up the dataset. The samples were drawn from two sources: the first 160 participants of the ongoing ImmuneRACE study, and fewer than 1,500 subjects contributed by 6 global collaborators. The prospective study material was composed of cDNA or gDNA derived from T cells, B-cell-depleted T cells, or PBMCs.

The CDR3 goes from the cysteine to the phenylalanine over 18 residues. Only the CDR3 region is kept as DNA, spanning 54 bases read in frame from base 1. Per the germline V gene, KGHSH is the CDR1 and LQKENI is the CDR2. Compared with germline, V lacks 6 bases and J lacks 0 bases; bases without a gene match: 10. The immunoSEQ Assay, a bias-controlled multiplex PCR, was used to amplify TCRbeta CDR3 regions from genomic DNA. Per the original workflow: The number of nucleated cells in each sample was estimated from the amplification of reference gene primers within the assay. Sequence reads were collapsed and filtered to measure the absolute abundance of every unique TCRbeta CDR3 rearrangement. Productive Simpson clonality was computed per sample as the square root of Simpson's diversity index over productive rearrangements. TCRdb carries this immuneACCESS record with in-frame sequences only. Its versions omit some clonotypes, under half of them owing to an unresolved V gene in the studies checked, with the rest unexplained. V and J calls and clone size are those listed in that table; D and trimming were worked out from the DNA. The sample has roughly 290,000 clones on record, 89% of them singletons. Jointly, the top ten make up approximately 1.5% of the sample.

Participants in the prospective study were enrolled through a virtual design, were aged about 18 to 90 years, and lived in 24 United States geographic areas. In the prospective study, participants were assigned to cohorts based on the clinical history participants reported in a screening survey and a study questionnaire. Recovered participants in ImmuneRACE Cohort 3 were defined by two consecutive negative NP/OP PCR tests, clearance by a healthcare professional, or resolution of symptoms. In the prospective study, whole blood, serum and a nasopharyngeal or oropharyngeal swab were collected from each participant by mobile phlebotomists. Participants in the prospective study had the option to provide additional blood draws and questionnaires over a roughly 2-month period. Blood samples from the prospective study were shipped frozen or at room temperature prior to DNA extraction. A note on this clone: Its antigen is still unknown. The input lacks base qualities; no much larger clone sits a single base away.

Here is what the overall study found, with its caveats: The quantity of clinical and demographic metadata differed by source and by participant and was supplied without curation.

The V and J segments used are TRBV18 and TRBJ2-7, with TRBD2 identical over 14 junction bases. This TCR was sampled from a woman aged 40 to 49 who had recovered from COVID-19. Sequenced sample: PBMCs or T cells enriched from blood (not recorded which). The CDR3 in this case is CASSRTGTSGSSSYEQYF. The DNA sequence follows: TGTGCCAGCTCTCGCACCGGGACTAGCGGGAGTAGCTCCTACGAGCAGTACTTC.